This TCR beta chain stems from a study of identical twins (dated by TCRdb to between 2015 and 2016). Notes on the research overall: TCR alpha and beta repertoires from monozygotic twins, unrelated adults of various ages and cord blood were deep-sequenced to test whether fetal clonotypes persist. To rule out contamination, replicate twin experiments were performed at different times with different library preparation protocols. General study outcomes and caveats: In beta out-of-frame sequences, excess twin sharing was weaker, because having fewer shared sequences lowered the signal-to-noise ratio. In monozygotic twins, recombination models systematically underestimated out-of-frame TCR alpha sharing, but the models matched the sharing seen between unrelated individuals. Compared with coincidental sharing between unrelated individuals, out-of-frame TCR alpha sequences shared between twins showed an excess of sequences with low generation probability. Fewer insertions were carried by abundant cord blood beta clonotypes, a similar but weaker trend appeared in young adult naive repertoires, and no such trend appeared in memory repertoires. Zero-insertion analyses could be partly confounded by invariant T cells such as MAIT and iNKT, although diverse VJ usage argued against such confounding for most clonotypes. Conclusions relied on cross-sectional statistical analysis, since the same donors could not be followed over many years.

Library generation was performed with 5' RACE. Sequenced on an Illumina HiSeq 2000. A universal primer binding site was introduced by template switching, and a unique molecular identifier was present in the final cDNA, enabling accurate counting of TCR cDNA molecules. First-strand cDNA for TCR alpha and beta chains was synthesized from specific primers in the conserved constant-segment region. To control for contamination, every cDNA library was double barcoded, receiving both a SMART-Mk sample barcode and Illumina barcodes. TruSeq adapter sequences along with Illumina sample barcodes were introduced in two successive PCR steps. Sequencing of the TCR alpha and beta cDNA libraries was done on the Illumina HiSeq platform using custom primers. The published analysis was carried out like this. MiGEC was used to process raw reads and extract unique molecular identifiers, and MiXCR was used to find CDR3 positions. For each individual, recombination models were inferred using an EM algorithm with the repgenHMM and IGoR tools. The tcR package in R was used for shared clonotype analysis, with sharing normalized by the product of cloneset sizes. To study raw recombination free of thymic and clonal selection effects, out-of-frame nonproductive sequences were analyzed. TCRdb redid the processing of the public reads, applying fastp at Q25 and MiXCR, and retained in-frame beta chains. Rows are unified per CDR3 protein, each entry keeping the most common DNA and genes. The V and J calls and clone size are TCRdb's, not the authors'. Here the sample has about 660,000 distinct CDR3 sequences; around 8.3% occur a single time. Approximately 0.94% of the sample rests with the top ten.

CDR3 length: 13 amino acids, cysteine to phenylalanine. Only CDR3 DNA is held: 39 bases, read in frame from base 1. Deletion took 2 bases off V and 6 bases off J, with a span of 11 bases between the germline ends. All donors were healthy Caucasians. The twin cohort consisted of three pairs of female monozygotic twins, all aged about 18 to 30 years. The RNA used for TCR libraries was isolated from peripheral blood mononuclear cells. Worth noting for this clonotype: Its recognized antigen is unknown. Base qualities are not provided; no much larger clone lies one nucleotide away.

Separately, the same data were catalogued under a study of yellow fever vaccine responses in identical twins. That second publication adds: According to the authors, in identical twins the way T cells responded to vaccination appeared partly convergent and partly personalized. In identical twins, the study followed T cell clones that responded to the vaccine with precision.

Specimen: PBMCs. The receptor comes from a woman younger than 35 in good health. Rearrangement joined TRBV12-3 or TRBV12-4 to TRBJ2-7; no D gene is confidently identified. The CDR3 protein sequence reads: CASSLTRAVEQYF. The nucleotide sequence reads TGTGCCAGCAGTTTAACTCGGGCAGTCGAGCAGTACTTC.